These T cell receptor beta chains were read from a single sample in a study of identical twins. TCRdb reprocessed the 5' RACE reads with MiXCR, giving one entry per CDR3 protein. The profile shows a few hundred thousand distinct CDR3 sequences, approximately 9.6% of them singletons. These data were also filed under a second study, of yellow fever vaccine responses in identical twins.

The sequencing sample was made of PBMCs. The receptors shown here come from a woman aged 18 to 35 in good health. The CDR3 runs from the conserved cysteine through the conserved F or W. A D gene is named only where the DNA matches it firmly. Where a row states a size, it is once, few, many or the class of an expanded clone; other rows omit it.

clone_size	j_call	d_call	v_call	cdr3_nt	cdr3_aa
many	TRBJ2-7	-	TRBV29-1	TGCAGCGTTGAGGTAAAAGACAGTTACTACGAGCAGTACTTC	CSVEVKDSYYEQYF
-	TRBJ2-5	TRBD1	TRBV20-1	TGCAGTGCGCAGAAGGGGACAGAGAGAGTTCAAGAGACCCAGTACTTC	CSAQKGTERVQETQYF
many	TRBJ2-2	TRBD1	TRBV12-3/TRBV12-4	TGTGCCAGCAGCCGGGGGACAGGCACCGGGGAGCTGTTTTTT	CASSRGTGTGELFF
few	TRBJ2-7	TRBD2	TRBV29-1	TGCAGCGTTGTGGGCGGGGGTTTTTCTTACGAGCAGTACTTC	CSVVGGGFSYEQYF
-	TRBJ2-7	-	TRBV4-3	TGCGCCAGCAGCCAAGGCGCCCGTTCGGCTCTCTACGAGCAGTACTTC	CASSQGARSALYEQYF
many	TRBJ2-7	TRBD2	TRBV4-3	TGCGCCAGCAGCCAAGATCGGGCGGGGGAATACGAGCAGTACTTC	CASSQDRAGEYEQYF
few	TRBJ2-1	-	TRBV5-1	TGCGCCAGCAGCTTGGCGGGCAGTTTCAATGAGCAGTTCTTC	CASSLAGSFNEQFF
many	TRBJ2-7	TRBD2	TRBV6-5	TGTGCCAGCAGTTCAAAGACTAGCGGGAGGGACGAGCAGTACTTC	CASSSKTSGRDEQYF
few	TRBJ2-6	TRBD1	TRBV4-1	TGCGCCAGCAGCCAAGATTTATACGTCACGAACAGGGGGCAGAGTGGGGCCAACGTCCTGACTTTC	CASSQDLYVTNRGQSGANVLTF
few	TRBJ2-7	TRBD1	TRBV29-1	TGCAGCGTTTTACAGGACAGGGGCGAGCAGTACTTC	CSVLQDRGEQYF
few	TRBJ2-1	TRBD2	TRBV29-1	TGCAGCGTTGACCACAGGCGGGAGGGAGCCAATGAGCAGTTCTTC	CSVDHRREGANEQFF
-	TRBJ2-1	TRBD2	TRBV9	TGTGCCAGCAGCTCCCGAGCGGGGGGGGGATACAATGAGCAGTTCTTC	CASSSRAGGGYNEQFF
-	TRBJ2-7	TRBD2	TRBV11-1	TGTGCCAGCAGAACTCAAGGGACTAGCGGGAGTCGGGGGATATCCTACGAGCAGTACTTC	CASRTQGTSGSRGISYEQYF
few	TRBJ2-1	TRBD1	TRBV11-1	TGTGCCAGCAGCCCCCGGGCCCGACAGGGAAGGGGCTTCAATGAGCAGTTCTTC	CASSPRARQGRGFNEQFF
medium-sized	TRBJ2-7	TRBD1	TRBV3-1	TGTGCCAGCAGCAGCCGACAGGGGGCCTACGAGCAGTACTTC	CASSSRQGAYEQYF
few	TRBJ2-1	TRBD2	TRBV20-1	TGCAGTGCTAGGGGACTAGTTAGGGGCAATGAGCAGTTCTTC	CSARGLVRGNEQFF
-	TRBJ2-2	-	TRBV7-6	TGTGCCAGCAGCTCGCTCCTAGGGGGGGCAACCAACACCGGGGAGCTGTTTTTT	CASSSLLGGATNTGELFF
few	TRBJ2-3	-	TRBV7-2	TGTGCCAGCAGCTTACTACCAAGGGATACGCAGTATTTT	CASSLLPRDTQYF
many	TRBJ2-1	-	TRBV4-2	TGTGCCAGCAGCCAAGGGTTGCGCAGCTCCTACAATGAGCAGTTCTTC	CASSQGLRSSYNEQFF
many	TRBJ1-2	-	TRBV10-3	TGTGCCATCAGTGAGCTGAAGGGAGACCGCGCTAACTATGGCTACACCTTC	CAISELKGDRANYGYTF
few	TRBJ2-2	-	TRBV25-1	TGTGCCAGCAGTGGGAAGACCGGGGAGCTGTTTTTT	CASSGKTGELFF
-	TRBJ2-2	TRBD1	TRBV12-3/TRBV12-4	TGTGCCAGCAGTTTGAGGGGGCAAGGGGAGCTGTTTTTT	CASSLRGQGELFF
-	TRBJ2-7	-	TRBV20-1	TGCAGTGCTAAAAACAGACACGTCCTTTACGAGCAGTACTTC	CSAKNRHVLYEQYF
few	TRBJ2-3	-	TRBV3-1	TGTGCCAGCAGCCAGGGCGGAAGCGGAGATACGCAGTATTTT	CASSQGGSGDTQYF
few	TRBJ2-7	-	TRBV11-2	TGTGCCAGCAGCTTAGGCGGCGAGGAGTACTTC	CASSLGGEEYF
-	TRBJ2-1	-	TRBV5-1	TGCGCCAGCAGCTCGCAGACACCGAGCTCCTACAATGAGCAGTTCTTC	CASSSQTPSSYNEQFF
-	TRBJ2-1	TRBD2	TRBV11-2	TGTGCCAGCAGCCATACTCGACTAGCTGCCTACAATGAGCAGTTCTTC	CASSHTRLAAYNEQFF
-	TRBJ1-6	-	TRBV6-6	TGTGCCAGCAGTTACGTGGTGTCACCCCTCCACTTT	CASSYVVSPLHF
-	TRBJ2-6	TRBD1	TRBV6-5	TGTGCCAGCAGTTACCGGGACAGGGGGCTTGGGGCCAACGTCCTGACTTTC	CASSYRDRGLGANVLTF
-	TRBJ2-1	-	TRBV6-2/TRBV6-3	TGTGCCAGCAGTTACGCATTGGACCTCTACAATGAGCAGTTCTTC	CASSYALDLYNEQFF
many	TRBJ2-7	TRBD1	TRBV18	TGTGCCAGCTCACCACGACAGGGGGACTACGAGCAGTACTTC	CASSPRQGDYEQYF
-	TRBJ2-7	TRBD1	TRBV7-2	TGTGCCAGCAGCACACGACAGGGGGCCTCAGTTGAGCAGTACTTC	CASSTRQGASVEQYF
many	TRBJ2-3	-	TRBV7-3	TGTGCCAGCAGCCTCCGCCCAGGAACAGATACGCAGTATTTT	CASSLRPGTDTQYF
few	TRBJ1-2	TRBD1	TRBV7-2	TGTGCCAGCAGCTGGGACAGGTCAGAAGGCTACACCTTC	CASSWDRSEGYTF
few	TRBJ2-3	-	TRBV11-2	TGTGCCAGCAGCGGACCCCCCGGGGATACGCAGTATTTT	CASSGPPGDTQYF
many	TRBJ1-6	-	TRBV20-1	TGCAGTGCAAGAGTCACCAATTCACCCCTCCACTTT	CSARVTNSPLHF
-	TRBJ2-7	-	TRBV9	TGTGCCAGCAGCGTAGGAACTCGTAGCCACGAGCAGTACTTC	CASSVGTRSHEQYF
-	TRBJ2-7	-	TRBV5-1	TGCGCCAGCAGCTTGGGCCCGATGACAGATAGCTCCTACGAGCAGTACTTC	CASSLGPMTDSSYEQYF
few	TRBJ2-1	-	TRBV20-1	TGCAGTGCTAGCCTTAACAGGGAGGTGTATGAGCAGTTCTTC	CSASLNREVYEQFF
-	TRBJ2-1	-	TRBV7-2	TGTGCCAGCAGCTTAGCCCTCTTCTCTGAGTTTGAGCAGTTCTTC	CASSLALFSEFEQFF
few	TRBJ1-6	TRBD1	TRBV7-3	TGTGCCAGCAGTTCGGACAGGAGAAATTCACCCCTCCACTTT	CASSSDRRNSPLHF
few	TRBJ2-1	TRBD2	TRBV4-1	TGCGCCAGCAGCCTCGATCTAGCGGAGATCTACAATGAGCAGTTCTTC	CASSLDLAEIYNEQFF
-	TRBJ2-1	-	TRBV7-8	TGTGCCAGCAGCTCCTCCGGTGATTGGCATGAGCAGTTCTTC	CASSSSGDWHEQFF
-	TRBJ2-5	TRBD1	TRBV5-1	TGCGCCAGCAGCTTCAACAGGGGGTGGGAGACCCAGTACTTC	CASSFNRGWETQYF
few	TRBJ2-2	TRBD1	TRBV9	TGTGCCAGCAGCATGAGCCTTGGGACAGGGAACACCGGGGAGCTGTTTTTT	CASSMSLGTGNTGELFF
-	TRBJ2-7	TRBD2	TRBV29-1	TGCAGCGTTGCTAGCGGCTACGAGCAGTACTTC	CSVASGYEQYF
few	TRBJ1-1	-	TRBV15	TGTGCCACCATGAAGGTCCTGAGCACTGAAGCTTTCTTT	CATMKVLSTEAFF
many	TRBJ2-6	-	TRBV29-1	TGCAGCGTTGCAGGGAGTGGGGCCAACGTCCTGACTTTC	CSVAGSGANVLTF
-	TRBJ2-7	-	TRBV11-2	TGTGCCAGCAGCAACCGTCCCTACGAGCAGTACTTC	CASSNRPYEQYF
few	TRBJ2-1	TRBD2	TRBV3-1	TGTGCCAGCAGTCTTAGCGGGATCCCCTCCTACAATGAGCAGTTCTTC	CASSLSGIPSYNEQFF
-	TRBJ1-6	-	TRBV4-3	TGCGCCAGCAGCCAAGGTGGAGGGCGTGTGTCACCCCTCCACTTT	CASSQGGGRVSPLHF
few	TRBJ2-1	TRBD1	TRBV6-2/TRBV6-3	TGTGCCAGCAGCCGCCTTGGGGCGGCAGGGGGCAATGAGCAGTTCTTC	CASSRLGAAGGNEQFF
-	TRBJ2-7	TRBD2	TRBV20-1	TGCAGTGCCGCCACCCCTAGCGGGGGAATATACGAGCAGTACTTC	CSAATPSGGIYEQYF
few	TRBJ2-1	-	TRBV20-1	TGCAGTGCTAGAGATCAGTATCAGCCACCACATGAGCAGTTCTTC	CSARDQYQPPHEQFF
many	TRBJ2-7	-	TRBV7-2	TGTGCCAGCAGCTTAGTCCCTAGCCCCTACGAGCAGTACTTC	CASSLVPSPYEQYF
many	TRBJ2-6	-	TRBV28	TGTGCCAGCAGTTTGTCGAGGTCCTCTGGGGCCAACGTCCTGACTTTC	CASSLSRSSGANVLTF